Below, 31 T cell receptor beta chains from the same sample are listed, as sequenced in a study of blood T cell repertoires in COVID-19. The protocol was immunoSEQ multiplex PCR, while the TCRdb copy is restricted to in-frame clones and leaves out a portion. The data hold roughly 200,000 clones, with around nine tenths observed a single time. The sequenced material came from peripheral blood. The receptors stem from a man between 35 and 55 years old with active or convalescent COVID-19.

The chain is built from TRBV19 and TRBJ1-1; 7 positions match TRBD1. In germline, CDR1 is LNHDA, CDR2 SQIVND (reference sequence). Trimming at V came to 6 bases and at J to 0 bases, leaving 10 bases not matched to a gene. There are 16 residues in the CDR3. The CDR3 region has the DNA TGTGCCAGTAGCAGGACAGGCCCGAGGATGAACACTGAAGCTTTCTTT. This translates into CASSRTGPRMNTEAFF. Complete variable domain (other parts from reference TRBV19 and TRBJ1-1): DGGITQSPKYLFRKEGQNVTLSCEQNLNHDAMYWYRQDPGQGLRLIYYSQIVNDFQKGDIAEGYSVSREKKESFPLTVTSAQKNPTAFYLCASSRTGPRMNTEAFFGQGTRLTVV.

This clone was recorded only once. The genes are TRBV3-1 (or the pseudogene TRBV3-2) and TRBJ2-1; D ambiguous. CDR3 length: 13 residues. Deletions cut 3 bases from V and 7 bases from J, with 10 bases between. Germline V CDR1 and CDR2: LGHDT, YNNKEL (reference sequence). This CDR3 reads CASSQEYRNEQFF. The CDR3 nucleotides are TGTGCCAGCAGCCAGGAGTATCGGAATGAGCAGTTCTTC.

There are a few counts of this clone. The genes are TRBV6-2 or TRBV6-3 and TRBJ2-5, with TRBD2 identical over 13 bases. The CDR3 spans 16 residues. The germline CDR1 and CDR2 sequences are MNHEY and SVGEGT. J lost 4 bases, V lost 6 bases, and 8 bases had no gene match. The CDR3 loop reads CASSRRLAGGTETQYF. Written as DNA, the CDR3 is TGTGCCAGCAGCCGTCGACTAGCGGGGGGCACAGAGACCCAGTACTTC.

CDR3 protein: CASSPPQTGGNEKLFF. Here the CDR3 DNA reads TGTGCCAGCAGCCCGCCCCAGACAGGCGGTAATGAAAAACTGTTTTTT. The chain joins TRBV9 to TRBJ1-4; D is perhaps TRBD1 (6 bases). Trimming removed 4 bases from V and 4 bases from J, with 17 bases in between. The CDR3 runs to 16 residues. The germline CDR1 and CDR2 sequences are SGDLS and YYNGEE.

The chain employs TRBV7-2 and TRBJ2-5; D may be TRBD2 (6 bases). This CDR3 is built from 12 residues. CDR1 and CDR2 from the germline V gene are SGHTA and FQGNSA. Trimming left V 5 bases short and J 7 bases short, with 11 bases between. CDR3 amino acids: CASSPVGGTQYF. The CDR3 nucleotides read TGTGCCAGCAGCCCCGTCGGGGGGACCCAGTACTTC.

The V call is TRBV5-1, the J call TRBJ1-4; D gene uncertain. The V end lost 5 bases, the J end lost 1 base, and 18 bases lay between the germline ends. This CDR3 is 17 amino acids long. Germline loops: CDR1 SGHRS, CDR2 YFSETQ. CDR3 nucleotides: TGCGCCAGCAGTTTAGCGACCCTCGGTGGAACTAATGAAAAACTGTTTTTT. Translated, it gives CASSLATLGGTNEKLFF. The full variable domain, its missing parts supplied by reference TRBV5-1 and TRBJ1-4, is KAGVTQTPRYLIKTRGQQVTLSCSPISGHRSVSWYQQTPGQGLQFLFEYFSETQRNKGNFPGRFSGRQFSNSRSEMNVSTLELGDSALYLCASSLATLGGTNEKLFFGSGTQLSVL.

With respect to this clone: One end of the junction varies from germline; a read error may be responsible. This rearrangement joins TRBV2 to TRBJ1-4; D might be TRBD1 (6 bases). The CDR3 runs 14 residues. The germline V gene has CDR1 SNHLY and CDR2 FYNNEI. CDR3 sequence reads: CVSKRGQLNEKLFF. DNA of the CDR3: TGTGTCAGCAAGCGCGGACAGCTTAATGAAAAACTGTTTTTT. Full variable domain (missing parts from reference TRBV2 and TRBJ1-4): EPEVTQTPSHQVTQMGQEVILRCVPISNHLYFYWYRQILGQKVEFLVSFYNNEISEKSEIFDDQFSVERPDGSNFTLKIRSTKLEDSAMYFCVSKRGQLNEKLFFGSGTQLSVL.

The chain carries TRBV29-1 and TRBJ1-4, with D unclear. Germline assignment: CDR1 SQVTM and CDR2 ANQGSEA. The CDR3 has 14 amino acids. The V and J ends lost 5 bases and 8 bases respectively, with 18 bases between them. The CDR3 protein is CSVLPRQLDEKLFF. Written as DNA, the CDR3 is TGCAGCGTTCTCCCCCGGCAACTAGACGAAAAACTGTTTTTT.

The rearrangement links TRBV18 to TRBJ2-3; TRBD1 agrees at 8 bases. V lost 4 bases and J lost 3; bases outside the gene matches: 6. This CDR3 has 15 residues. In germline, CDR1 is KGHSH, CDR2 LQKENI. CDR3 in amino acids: CASSQRTGLTDTQYF. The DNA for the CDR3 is TGTGCCAGCTCACAACGGACAGGGCTAACAGATACGCAGTATTTT.

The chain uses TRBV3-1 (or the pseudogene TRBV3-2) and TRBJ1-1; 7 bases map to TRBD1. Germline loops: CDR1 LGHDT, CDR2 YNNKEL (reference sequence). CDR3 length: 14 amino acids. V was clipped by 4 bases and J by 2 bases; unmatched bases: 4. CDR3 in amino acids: CASSLGTANTEAFF. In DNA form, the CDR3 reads TGTGCCAGCAGCCTCGGGACAGCAAACACTGAAGCTTTCTTT.

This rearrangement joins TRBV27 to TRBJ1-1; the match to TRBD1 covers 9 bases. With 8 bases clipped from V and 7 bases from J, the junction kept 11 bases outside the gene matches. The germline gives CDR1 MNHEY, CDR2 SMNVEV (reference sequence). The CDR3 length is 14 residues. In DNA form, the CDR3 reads TGTGCCAGCGGACTCACAGGGGGCCTCGGTGAAGCTTTCTTT. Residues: CASGLTGGLGEAFF.

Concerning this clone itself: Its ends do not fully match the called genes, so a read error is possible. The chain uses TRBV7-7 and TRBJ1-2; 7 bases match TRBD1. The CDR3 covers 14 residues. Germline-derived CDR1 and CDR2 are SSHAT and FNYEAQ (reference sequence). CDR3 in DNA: TGTGCTAGCAGCTTAGGGGGCAGCCCCTATGGCTACACCTTC. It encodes CASSLGGSPYGYTF. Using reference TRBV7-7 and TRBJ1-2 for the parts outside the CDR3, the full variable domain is GAGVSQSPRYKVTKRGQDVTLRCDPISSHATLYWYQQALGQGPEFLTYFNYEAQPDKSGLPSDRFSAERPEGSISTLTIQRTEQRDSAMYRCASSLGGSPYGYTFGSGTRLTVV.

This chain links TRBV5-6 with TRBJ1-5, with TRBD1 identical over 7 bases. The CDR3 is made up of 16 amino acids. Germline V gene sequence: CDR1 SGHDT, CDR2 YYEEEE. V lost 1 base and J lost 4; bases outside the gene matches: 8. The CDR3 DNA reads TGTGCCAGCAGCTTGTATACACAGGGGCGGAATCAGCCCCAGCATTTT. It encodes CASSLYTQGRNQPQHF. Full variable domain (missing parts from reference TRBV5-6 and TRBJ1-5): DAGVTQSPTHLIKTRGQQVTLRCSPKSGHDTVSWYQQALGQGPQFIFQYYEEEERQRGNFPDRFSGHQFPNYSSELNVNALLLGDSALYLCASSLYTQGRNQPQHFGDGTRLSIL.

This CDR3 is CSVEKNMNTEAFF. In DNA, the CDR3 is TGCAGCGTTGAAAAAAACATGAACACTGAAGCTTTCTTT. The genes are TRBV29-1 and TRBJ1-1; D call uncertain. The V end was cut by 2 bases, the J end by 0 bases, with 7 bases between. From germline, CDR1 is SQVTM and CDR2 ANQGSEA. The CDR3 covers 13 residues. Full variable domain (remainder filled in from reference TRBV29-1 and TRBJ1-1): SAVISQKPSRDICQRGTSLTIQCQVDSQVTMMFWYRQQPGQSLTLIATANQGSEATYESGFVIDKFPISRPNLTFSTLTVSNMSPEDSSIYLCSVEKNMNTEAFFGQGTRLTVV.

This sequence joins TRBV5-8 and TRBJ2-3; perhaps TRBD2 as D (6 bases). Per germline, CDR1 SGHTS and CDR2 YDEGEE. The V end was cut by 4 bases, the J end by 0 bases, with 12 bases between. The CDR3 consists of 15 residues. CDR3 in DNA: TGTGCCAGCAGCAGATCCAGCGGGAGCACAGATACGCAGTATTTT. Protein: CASSRSSGSTDTQYF. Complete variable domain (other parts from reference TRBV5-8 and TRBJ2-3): EAGVTQSPTHLIKTRGQQATLRCSPISGHTSVYWYQQALGLGLQFLLWYDEGEERNRGNFPPRFSGRQFPNYSSELNVNALELEDSALYLCASSRSSGSTDTQYFGPGTRLTVL.

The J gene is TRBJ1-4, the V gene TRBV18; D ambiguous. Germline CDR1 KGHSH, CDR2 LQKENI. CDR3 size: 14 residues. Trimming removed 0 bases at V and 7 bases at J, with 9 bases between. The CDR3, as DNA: TGTGCCAGCTCACCACCTCCGGGGTCTGAAAAACTGTTTTTT. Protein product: CASSPPPGSEKLFF.

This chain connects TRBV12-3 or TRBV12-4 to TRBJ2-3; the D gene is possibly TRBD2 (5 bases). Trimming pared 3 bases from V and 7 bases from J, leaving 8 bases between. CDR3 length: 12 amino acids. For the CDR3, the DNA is TGTGCCAGCAGTTTGGACTCTTATACGCAGTATTTT. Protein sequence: CASSLDSYTQYF.

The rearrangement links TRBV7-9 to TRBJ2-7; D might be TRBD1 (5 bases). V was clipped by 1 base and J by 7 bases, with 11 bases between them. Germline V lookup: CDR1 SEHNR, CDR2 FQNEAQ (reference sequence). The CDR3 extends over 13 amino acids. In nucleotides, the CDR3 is TGTGCCAGCAGCTTAGTGACAGCTGCGGAGCAGTACTTC. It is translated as CASSLVTAAEQYF.

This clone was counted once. The CDR3 reads CASSLRRSSGNTIYF. The CDR3 bases are TGTGCCAGCAGCTTACGGAGGAGCTCTGGAAACACCATATATTTT. This chain connects TRBV7-2 to TRBJ1-3; D gene uncertain. This CDR3 region has 15 residues. Looked up from germline, CDR1 is SGHTA and CDR2 is FQGNSA. Trimming cost V 2 bases and J 0 bases, with 8 bases left between them.

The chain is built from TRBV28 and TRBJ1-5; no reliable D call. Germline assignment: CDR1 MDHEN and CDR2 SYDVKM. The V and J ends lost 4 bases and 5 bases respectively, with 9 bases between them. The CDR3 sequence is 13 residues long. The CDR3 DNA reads TGTGCCAGCAGTTCAGGTCGCCATCAGCCCCAGCATTTT. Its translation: CASSSGRHQPQHF.

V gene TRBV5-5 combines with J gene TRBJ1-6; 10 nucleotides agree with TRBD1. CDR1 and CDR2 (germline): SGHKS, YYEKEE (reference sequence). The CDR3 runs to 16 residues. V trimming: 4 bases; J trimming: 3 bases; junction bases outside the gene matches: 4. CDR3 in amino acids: CASSQWDRGYNSPLHF. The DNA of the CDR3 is TGTGCCAGCAGCCAGTGGGACAGGGGCTATAATTCACCCCTCCACTTT.

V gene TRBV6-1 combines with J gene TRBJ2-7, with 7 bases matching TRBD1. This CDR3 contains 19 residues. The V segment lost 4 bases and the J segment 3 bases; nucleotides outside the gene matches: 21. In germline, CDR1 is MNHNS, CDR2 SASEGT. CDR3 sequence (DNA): TGTGCCAGCAGTGCCCCTGGGTCCCTAGGGGGCCCCTCTGACTACGAGCAGTACTTC. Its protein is CASSAPGSLGGPSDYEQYF.

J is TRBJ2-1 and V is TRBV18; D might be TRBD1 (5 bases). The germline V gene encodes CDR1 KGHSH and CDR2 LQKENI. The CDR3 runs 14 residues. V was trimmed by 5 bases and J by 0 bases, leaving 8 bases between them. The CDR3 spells CASSSRDSYNEQFF. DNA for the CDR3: TGTGCCAGCTCATCCAGGGACTCCTACAATGAGCAGTTCTTC.

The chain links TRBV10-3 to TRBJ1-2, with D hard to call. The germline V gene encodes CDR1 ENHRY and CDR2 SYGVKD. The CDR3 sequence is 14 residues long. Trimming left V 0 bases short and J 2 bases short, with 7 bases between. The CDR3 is CAISESGGNYGYTF. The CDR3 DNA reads TGTGCCATCAGTGAGTCTGGCGGAAACTATGGCTACACCTTC.

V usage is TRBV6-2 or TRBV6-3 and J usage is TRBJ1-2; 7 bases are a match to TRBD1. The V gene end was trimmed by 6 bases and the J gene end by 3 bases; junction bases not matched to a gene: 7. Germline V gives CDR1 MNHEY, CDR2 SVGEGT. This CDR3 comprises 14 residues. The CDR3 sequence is CASSPTGTYYGYTF. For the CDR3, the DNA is TGTGCCAGCAGCCCGACAGGGACCTACTATGGCTACACCTTC.

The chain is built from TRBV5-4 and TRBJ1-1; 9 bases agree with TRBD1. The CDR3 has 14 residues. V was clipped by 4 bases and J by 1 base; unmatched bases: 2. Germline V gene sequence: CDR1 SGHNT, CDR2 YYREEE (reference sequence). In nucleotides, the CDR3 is TGTGCCAGCAGCGCGGACAGGGGGAACACTGAAGCTTTCTTT. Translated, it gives CASSADRGNTEAFF.

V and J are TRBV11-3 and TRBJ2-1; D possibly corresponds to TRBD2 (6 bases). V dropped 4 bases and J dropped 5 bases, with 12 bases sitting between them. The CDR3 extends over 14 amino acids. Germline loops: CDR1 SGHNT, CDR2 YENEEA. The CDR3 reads CASSSVTGDNEQFF. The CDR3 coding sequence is TGTGCCAGCAGCTCCGTTACGGGGGACAATGAGCAGTTCTTC.

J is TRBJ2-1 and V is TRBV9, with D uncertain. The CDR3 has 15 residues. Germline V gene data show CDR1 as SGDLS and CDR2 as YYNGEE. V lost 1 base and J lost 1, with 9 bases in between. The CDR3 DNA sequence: TGTGCCAGCAGCGTAAGTCCTAGTTCCTACAATGAGCAGTTCTTC. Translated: CASSVSPSSYNEQFF.

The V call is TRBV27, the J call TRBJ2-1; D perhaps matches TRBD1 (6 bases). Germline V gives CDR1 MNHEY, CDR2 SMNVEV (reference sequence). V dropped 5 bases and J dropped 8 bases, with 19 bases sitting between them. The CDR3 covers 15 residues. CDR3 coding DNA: TGTGCCAGCAGTCGCCTGACAGGAGTGCGGGATGAGCAGTTCTTC. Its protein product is CASSRLTGVRDEQFF.

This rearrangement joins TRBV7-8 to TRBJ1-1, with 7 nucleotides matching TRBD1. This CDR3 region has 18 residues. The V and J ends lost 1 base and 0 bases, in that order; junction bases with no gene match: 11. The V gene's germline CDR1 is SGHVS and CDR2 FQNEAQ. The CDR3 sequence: CASSLGRQGYGVNTEAFF. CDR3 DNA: TGTGCCAGCAGCTTAGGCCGACAGGGCTACGGCGTGAACACTGAAGCTTTCTTT.

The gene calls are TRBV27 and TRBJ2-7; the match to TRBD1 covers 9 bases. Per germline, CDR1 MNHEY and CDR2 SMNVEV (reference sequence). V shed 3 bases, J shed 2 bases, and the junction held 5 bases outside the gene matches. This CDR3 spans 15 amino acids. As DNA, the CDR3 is TGTGCCAGCAGTTTTATCGGGACAGGGCCCTACGAGCAGTACTTC. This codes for CASSFIGTGPYEQYF.